Presented here are 22 T cell receptor beta chains from one specimen sequenced in a study of cytomegalovirus exposure and HLA in healthy donors. PCR primers comprised 60 Vbeta and 13 Jbeta primers. Profiled with immunoSEQ multiplex PCR; TCRdb holds only in-frame clones, not every one. The data contain about 170,000 clones, 82% of them seen just once; the ten biggest clones take up under 1%. The source material was PBMCs. The receptors were sampled from a girl aged 2-10 years in good health and CMV-seropositive.

The V and J genes are TRBV6-6 and TRBJ1-1; tentatively, D is TRBD1 (6 bases). The length of the CDR3 is 14 residues. CDR1 MNHNY and CDR2 SVGAGI come from the germline V gene (reference sequence). With 6 bases removed from V and 8 bases from J, the gap between germline ends came to 19 bases. CDR3 loop: CASSRGTAQGEAFF. CDR3 DNA sequence: TGTGCCAGCAGCCGAGGGACGGCTCAGGGGGAAGCTTTCTTT.

V is TRBV28 and J is TRBJ1-2, with D possibly being TRBD1 (6 bases). The V end lost 2 bases, the J end lost 8 bases, and 12 bases lay between the germline ends. Germline V gives CDR1 MDHEN, CDR2 SYDVKM. The CDR3 totals 13 residues. The CDR3 loop reads CASSLPTGTGYTF. In DNA form, the CDR3 reads TGTGCCAGCAGTTTACCTACAGGGACAGGCTACACCTTC.

V gene TRBV7-3 combines with J gene TRBJ2-3, with a weak D call TRBD2 (7 bases). Trimming left V 5 bases short and J 9 bases short, with 9 bases between. This CDR3 comprises 11 residues. Germline V gene lookup returns CDR1 SGHTA and CDR2 FQGTGA. The CDR3 reads CASSGGGTQYF. The CDR3 DNA is TGTGCCAGCAGCGGGGGGGGCACGCAGTATTTT.

This clone was detected ten times or more. The gene calls are TRBV5-4 and TRBJ1-1; the match to TRBD1 covers 9 bases. Germline-derived CDR1 and CDR2 are SGHNT and YYREEE (reference sequence). V lost 1 base, J lost 6 bases, and 4 bases stayed unmatched. CDR3 size: 14 residues. CDR3 residues: CASSLTGGAAEAFF. CDR3 DNA: TGTGCCAGCAGCTTGACAGGGGGCGCCGCTGAAGCTTTCTTT.

This clone was seen a few times. This rearrangement joins TRBV10-3 to TRBJ1-5; 8 bases fit TRBD1. Germline V gives CDR1 ENHRY, CDR2 SYGVKD. The J segment lost 5 bases and the V segment lost 6 bases, leaving 3 bases of the junction unmatched. The CDR3 length is 13 residues. CDR3 sequence (DNA): TGTGCCATCAGGGACAGGGTTGATCAGCCCCAGCATTTT. Amino acids: CAIRDRVDQPQHF.

V gene TRBV28 combines with J gene TRBJ2-2; 7 bases are shared with TRBD1. The CDR3 is 15 amino acids. Germline CDR1 and CDR2: MDHEN and SYDVKM. V was clipped by 2 bases and J by 4 bases; unmatched bases: 4. The CDR3 sequence is CASSLGSGGTGELFF. CDR3 sequence (DNA): TGTGCCAGCAGTTTAGGGTCAGGGGGCACCGGGGAGCTGTTTTTT.

The chain employs TRBV7-6 and TRBJ2-1; the D gene is possibly TRBD2 (5 bases). The V end was cut by 3 bases, the J end by 8 bases, with 8 bases between. The CDR3 is 12 amino acids. The germline V gene has CDR1 SGHVS and CDR2 FNYEAQ. The CDR3 DNA reads as TGTGCCAGCAGCTTCCTGGAGGATGAGCAGTTCTTC. Protein product: CASSFLEDEQFF.

J is TRBJ1-4 and V is TRBV2, with 9 bases aligning to TRBD1. This CDR3 has 14 amino acids. V trimming: 6 bases; J trimming: 6 bases; junction bases outside the gene matches: 5. CDR1 and CDR2 (germline): SNHLY, FYNNEI. The CDR3 DNA reads as TGTGCCAGCAGGATACAGGGGGCATATGAAAAACTGTTTTTT. Translated: CASRIQGAYEKLFF.

This chain links TRBV29-1 with TRBJ2-2; 10 bases match TRBD2. The CDR3 extends over 16 amino acids. J lost 5 bases, V lost 4 bases, and 10 bases had no gene match. The germline gives CDR1 SQVTM, CDR2 ANQGSEA. Here the CDR3 DNA reads TGCAGCGTTGGAATCCTAGCGGGAGTTGGGACCGGGGAGCTGTTTTTT. Translating gives CSVGILAGVGTGELFF.

This clone was observed a handful of times. The rearrangement links TRBV6-4 to TRBJ2-3; 7 bases line up with TRBD1. Germline V gives CDR1 MRHNA, CDR2 SNTAGT. The CDR3 covers 14 residues. J was trimmed by 2 bases and V by 3 bases; bases with no gene match: 2. This CDR3 is CASSEGGPTDTQYF. Written as DNA, the CDR3 is TGTGCCAGCAGTGAAGGGGGCCCCACAGATACGCAGTATTTT.

The J gene is TRBJ2-7, the V gene TRBV2, with 9 nucleotides matching TRBD1. The length of the CDR3 is 14 residues. Germline CDR1 reads SNHLY; CDR2 reads FYNNEI. Trimming cost V 1 base and J 4 bases; bases outside gene matches: 2. In nucleotides, the CDR3 is TGTGCCAGCAGTGAAGGGACAGGGGAATACGAGCAGTACTTC. Amino acid sequence: CASSEGTGEYEQYF.

This chain uses TRBV16 with TRBJ2-1; 12 nucleotides align to TRBD1. This CDR3 contains 16 residues. Germline CDR1 KGHSY, CDR2 FQNENV. V lost 1 base, J lost 10 bases, and 8 bases stayed unmatched. CDR3 amino acids: CASSQLGGTGGAEQFF. Here the CDR3 DNA reads TGTGCCAGCAGCCAATTGGGAGGGACAGGGGGCGCCGAGCAGTTCTTC.

The V call is TRBV6-6, the J call TRBJ2-2; possible D gene TRBD1, 8 bases. Germline V lookup: CDR1 MNHNY, CDR2 SVGAGI (reference sequence). V was clipped by 4 bases and J by 5 bases, with 14 bases between them. The CDR3 is 15 residues long. CDR3 coding DNA: TGTGCCAGCAGTTTCGACAGGGGAGGGACCGGGGAGCTGTTTTTT. Encoded protein: CASSFDRGGTGELFF.

The chain links TRBV6-6 to TRBJ1-4; no definite D call. The germline V gene has CDR1 MNHNY and CDR2 SVGAGI (reference sequence). V lost 8 bases and J lost 9, with 10 bases in between. The CDR3 length is 11 residues. The CDR3 sequence: CASEGDKKLFF. The CDR3 bases are TGTGCCAGCGAAGGAGATAAAAAACTGTTTTTT.

The chain employs TRBV5-1 and TRBJ2-1; 8 bases agree with TRBD2. Trimming at V came to 0 bases and at J to 8 bases, leaving 7 bases not matched to a gene. Germline V gene data show CDR1 as SGHRS and CDR2 as YFSETQ. This CDR3 region has 15 residues. The CDR3 DNA sequence: TGCGCCAGCAGCTTGGCCGGGACTAGGGTGTATGAGCAGTTCTTC. Its translation: CASSLAGTRVYEQFF.

The chain recombines TRBV27 with TRBJ2-2; D might be TRBD1 (5 bases). The V gene lost 8 bases and the J gene lost 6 bases, with 13 bases spanning the gap. From germline, CDR1 is MNHEY and CDR2 SMNVEV (reference sequence). The CDR3 covers 13 residues. In nucleotides, the CDR3 is TGTGCCAGCCAGAAAGGGGTGGCCGGGGAGCTGTTTTTT. Translating gives CASQKGVAGELFF.

This chain links TRBV5-1 with TRBJ2-1, with a weak D call TRBD2 (5 bases). In germline, CDR1 is SGHRS, CDR2 YFSETQ. This CDR3 has 14 residues. The germline V and J ends were trimmed by 0 bases and 9 bases, with 13 bases remaining between them. CDR3 DNA sequence: TGCGCCAGCAGCTTGGCGGCTAGCTCGGGTGAGCAGTTCTTC. Protein: CASSLAASSGEQFF.

CDR3 sequence: CASSPYVQQTVVRNQPQHF. In DNA, the CDR3 is TGTGCCAGCTCACCATATGTTCAGCAGACAGTGGTCCGGAATCAGCCCCAGCATTTT. The chain links TRBV18 to TRBJ1-5; perhaps TRBD1 as D (5 bases). Germline CDR1 and CDR2: KGHSH and LQKENI. The CDR3 consists of 19 residues. Deletions cut 2 bases from V and 4 bases from J, with 24 bases between.

CDR3 nucleotide sequence: TGTGCCAGCAGCCACAATCGGGACAGACCCACAGATACGCAGTATTTT. Translated: CASSHNRDRPTDTQYF. This chain joins TRBV9 and TRBJ2-3, with TRBD1 matching over 7 bases. CDR1 is SGDLS, CDR2 YYNGEE, per germline. Trimming removed 4 bases from V and 2 bases from J; junction bases left unmatched: 10. The CDR3 sequence is 16 residues long.

This chain uses TRBV6-6 with TRBJ1-3, with D maybe TRBD1 (6 bases). V was clipped by 6 bases and J by 6 bases, with 18 bases between them. CDR1 is MNHNY, CDR2 SVGAGI, per germline (reference sequence). The CDR3 is made up of 15 amino acids. Here the CDR3 DNA reads TGTGCCAGCAGCAAAGGGGGAATGATTGAAAACACCATATATTTT. Residues: CASSKGGMIENTIYF.

J is TRBJ2-3 and V is TRBV4-1; 9 bases agree with TRBD1. Germline CDR1 is MGHRA and CDR2 is YSYEKL. The CDR3 sequence is 16 residues long. V lost 4 bases, J lost 4 bases, and 9 bases stayed unmatched. The CDR3 here is CASSLKQGAWADTQYF. In DNA, the CDR3 is TGCGCCAGCAGCCTCAAACAGGGGGCATGGGCAGATACGCAGTATTTT.

The chain carries TRBV30 and TRBJ2-7; 8 nucleotides line up with TRBD2. The CDR3 is 14 amino acids. J lost 2 bases, V lost 2 bases, and 5 bases had no gene match. Germline V gene data show CDR1 as GTSNPN and CDR2 as SVGIG (reference sequence). The CDR3: CAWSRPGGAYEQYF. The CDR3 DNA follows: TGTGCCTGGAGTCGTCCGGGGGGGGCCTACGAGCAGTACTTC.